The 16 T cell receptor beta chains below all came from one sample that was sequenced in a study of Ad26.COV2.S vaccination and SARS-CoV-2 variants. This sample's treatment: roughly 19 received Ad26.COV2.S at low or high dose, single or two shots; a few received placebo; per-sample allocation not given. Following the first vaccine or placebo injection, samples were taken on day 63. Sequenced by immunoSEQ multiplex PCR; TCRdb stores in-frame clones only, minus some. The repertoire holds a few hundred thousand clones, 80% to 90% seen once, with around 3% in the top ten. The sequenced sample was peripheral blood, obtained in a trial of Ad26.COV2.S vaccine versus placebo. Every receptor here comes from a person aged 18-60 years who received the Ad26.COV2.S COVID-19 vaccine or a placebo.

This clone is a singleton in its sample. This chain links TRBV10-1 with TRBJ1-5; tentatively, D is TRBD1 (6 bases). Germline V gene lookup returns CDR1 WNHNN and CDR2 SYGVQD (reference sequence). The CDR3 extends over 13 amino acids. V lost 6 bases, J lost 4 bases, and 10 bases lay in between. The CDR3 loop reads CASRGQRNQPQHF. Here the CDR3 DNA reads TGCGCCAGCAGAGGACAGAGAAATCAGCCCCAGCATTTT.

The CDR3 loop is CASSQDRHGYTF. The CDR3, as DNA: TGTGCCAGCAGCCAAGACCGGCACGGCTACACCTTC. The chain combines TRBV14 with TRBJ1-2; no clear D gene. The CDR3 length is 12 residues. The germline V and J ends were trimmed by 0 bases and 8 bases, with 7 bases remaining between them. Germline loops: CDR1 SGHDN, CDR2 FVKESK.

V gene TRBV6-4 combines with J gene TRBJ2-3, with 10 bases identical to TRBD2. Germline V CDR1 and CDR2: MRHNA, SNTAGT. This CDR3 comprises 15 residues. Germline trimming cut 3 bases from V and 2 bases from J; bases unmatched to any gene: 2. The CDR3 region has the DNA TGTGCCAGCAGTGAAGCGGGGGGGCCCACAGATACGCAGTATTTT. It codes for CASSEAGGPTDTQYF.

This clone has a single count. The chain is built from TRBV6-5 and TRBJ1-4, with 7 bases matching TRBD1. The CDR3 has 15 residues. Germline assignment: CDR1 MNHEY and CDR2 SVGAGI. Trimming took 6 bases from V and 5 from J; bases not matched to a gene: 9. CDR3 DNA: TGTGCCAGCAGACACTTACAGGGGATCAATGAAAAACTGTTTTTT. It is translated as CASRHLQGINEKLFF.

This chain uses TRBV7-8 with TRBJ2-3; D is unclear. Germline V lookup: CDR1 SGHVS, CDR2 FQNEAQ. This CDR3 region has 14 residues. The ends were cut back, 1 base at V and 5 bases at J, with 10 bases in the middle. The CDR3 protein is CASSLGQKLDTQYF. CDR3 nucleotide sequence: TGTGCCAGCAGCTTAGGGCAGAAGTTAGATACGCAGTATTTT. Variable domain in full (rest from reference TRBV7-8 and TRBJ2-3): GAGVSQSPRYKVAKRGQDVALRCDPISGHVSLFWYQQALGQGPEFLTYFQNEAQLDKSGLPSDRFFAERPEGSVSTLKIQRTQQEDSAVYLCASSLGQKLDTQYFGPGTRLTVL.

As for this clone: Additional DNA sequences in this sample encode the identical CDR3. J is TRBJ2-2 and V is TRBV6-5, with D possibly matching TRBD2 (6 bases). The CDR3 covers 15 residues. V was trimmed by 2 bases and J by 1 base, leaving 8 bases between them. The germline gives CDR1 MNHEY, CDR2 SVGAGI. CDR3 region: CASSYAGLNTGELFF. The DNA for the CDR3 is TGTGCCAGCAGTTACGCGGGGTTGAACACCGGGGAGCTGTTTTTT.

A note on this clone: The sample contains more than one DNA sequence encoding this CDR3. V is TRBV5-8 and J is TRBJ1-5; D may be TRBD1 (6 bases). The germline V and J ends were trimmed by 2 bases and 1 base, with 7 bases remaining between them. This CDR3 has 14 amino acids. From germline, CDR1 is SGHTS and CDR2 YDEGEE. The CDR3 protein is CASSFGGSNQPQHF. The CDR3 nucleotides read TGTGCCAGCAGCTTCGGGGGCAGCAATCAGCCCCAGCATTTT.

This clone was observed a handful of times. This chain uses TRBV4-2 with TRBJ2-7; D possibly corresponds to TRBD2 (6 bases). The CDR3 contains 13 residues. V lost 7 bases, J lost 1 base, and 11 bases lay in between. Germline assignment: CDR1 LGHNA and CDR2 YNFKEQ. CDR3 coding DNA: TGTGCCAGCAAACCGAGCGGGTCCTACGAGCAGTACTTC. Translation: CASKPSGSYEQYF.

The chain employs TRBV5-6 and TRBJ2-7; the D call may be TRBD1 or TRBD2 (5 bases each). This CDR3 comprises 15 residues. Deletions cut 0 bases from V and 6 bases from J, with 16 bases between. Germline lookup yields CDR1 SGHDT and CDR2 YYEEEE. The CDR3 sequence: CASSLGGARLGEQYF. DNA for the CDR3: TGTGCCAGCAGCTTGGGAGGGGCCCGTCTCGGCGAGCAGTACTTC.

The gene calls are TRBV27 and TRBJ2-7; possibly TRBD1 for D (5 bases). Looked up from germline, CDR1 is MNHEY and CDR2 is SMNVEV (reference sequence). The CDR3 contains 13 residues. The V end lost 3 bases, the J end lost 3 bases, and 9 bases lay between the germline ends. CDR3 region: CASSFDRNYEQYF. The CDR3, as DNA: TGTGCCAGCAGTTTTGACAGAAACTACGAGCAGTACTTC.

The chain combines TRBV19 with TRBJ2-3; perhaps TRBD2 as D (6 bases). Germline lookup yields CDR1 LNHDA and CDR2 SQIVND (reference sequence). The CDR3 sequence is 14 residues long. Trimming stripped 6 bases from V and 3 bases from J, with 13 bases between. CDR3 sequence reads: CASSPGTQTDTQYF. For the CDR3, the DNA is TGTGCCAGTAGCCCCGGGACTCAGACAGATACGCAGTATTTT.

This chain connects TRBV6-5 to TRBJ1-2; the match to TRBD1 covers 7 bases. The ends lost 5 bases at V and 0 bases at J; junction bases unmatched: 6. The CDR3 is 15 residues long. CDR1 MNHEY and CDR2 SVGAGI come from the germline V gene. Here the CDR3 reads CASSNRGSTNYGYTF. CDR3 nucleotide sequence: TGTGCCAGCAGTAACAGGGGATCCACTAACTATGGCTACACCTTC.

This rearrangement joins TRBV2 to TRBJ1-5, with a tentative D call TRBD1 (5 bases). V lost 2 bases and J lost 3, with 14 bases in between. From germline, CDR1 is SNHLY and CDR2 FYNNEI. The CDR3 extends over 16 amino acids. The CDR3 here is CASSEPSRGPNQPQHF. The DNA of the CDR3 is TGTGCCAGCAGTGAACCTTCGAGGGGCCCCAATCAGCCCCAGCATTTT.

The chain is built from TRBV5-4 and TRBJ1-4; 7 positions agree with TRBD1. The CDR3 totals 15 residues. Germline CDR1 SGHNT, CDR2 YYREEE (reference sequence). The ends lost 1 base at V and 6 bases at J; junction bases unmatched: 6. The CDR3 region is CASSLKTGTHEKLFF. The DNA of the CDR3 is TGTGCCAGCAGCTTGAAGACAGGGACCCATGAAAAACTGTTTTTT.

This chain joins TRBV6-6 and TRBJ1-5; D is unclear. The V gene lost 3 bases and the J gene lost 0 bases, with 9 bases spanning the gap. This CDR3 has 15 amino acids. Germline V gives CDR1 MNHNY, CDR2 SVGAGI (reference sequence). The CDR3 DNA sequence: TGTGCCAGCAGTTATCTGTACGGTAGCAATCAGCCCCAGCATTTT. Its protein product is CASSYLYGSNQPQHF.

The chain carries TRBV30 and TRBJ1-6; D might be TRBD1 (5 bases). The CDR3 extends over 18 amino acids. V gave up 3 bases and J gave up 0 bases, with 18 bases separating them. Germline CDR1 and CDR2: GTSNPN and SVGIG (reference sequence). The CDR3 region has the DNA TGTGCCTGGAGCGACAGAGTGCAGTTAAGCTCCTATAATTCACCCCTCCACTTT. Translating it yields CAWSDRVQLSSYNSPLHF.